The 12 T cell receptor beta chains below all came from one sample that was sequenced in a study of identical twins. TCRdb reprocessed the 5' RACE reads via MiXCR and lists one record per CDR3 protein. The data contain approximately 1.8 million distinct CDR3 sequences, about 31% of them singletons. The sequenced material came from cord blood. Receptors originate from a newborn girl in good health.

The rearrangement links TRBV5-1 to TRBJ2-2; D possibly corresponds to TRBD2 (6 bases). V shed 4 bases and J shed 4 bases, with 14 bases lying between them. Germline-derived CDR1 and CDR2 are SGHRS and YFSETQ. This CDR3 is built from 15 residues. CDR3 bases: TGCGCCAGCAGCCGACCCGGTAGCGGCACCGGGGAGCTGTTTTTT. Translation gives CASSRPGSGTGELFF.

The CDR3 here is CAWSGTGDFYGYTF. The CDR3 DNA reads as TGTGCCTGGAGTGGGACAGGTGACTTCTATGGCTACACCTTC. J is TRBJ1-2 and V is TRBV30, with 7 bases matching TRBD1. The germline CDR1 and CDR2 sequences are GTSNPN and SVGIG (reference sequence). Trimming cost V 1 base and J 4 bases; bases outside gene matches: 6. The CDR3 consists of 14 residues. Full variable domain (missing parts from reference TRBV30 and TRBJ1-2): SQTIHQWPATLVQPVGSPLSLECTVEGTSNPNLYWYRQAAGRGLQLLFYSVGIGQISSEVPQNLSASRPQDRQFILSSKKLLLSDSGFYLCAWSGTGDFYGYTFGSGTRLTVV.

In its sample, this clonotype was seen a few times. This chain uses TRBV27 with TRBJ2-5, with 10 bases lining up with TRBD2. V gave up 5 bases and J gave up 5 bases; unmatched junction bases: 8. The germline CDR1 and CDR2 sequences are MNHEY and SMNVEV (reference sequence). The CDR3 is 15 amino acids. The CDR3 is CASSQSSGRRETQYF. The DNA for the CDR3 is TGTGCCAGCAGTCAATCTAGCGGGAGAAGGGAGACCCAGTACTTC.

The chain carries TRBV10-2 and TRBJ1-2, with a weak D call TRBD1 (5 bases). The CDR3 length is 13 residues. Per germline, CDR1 WSHSY and CDR2 SAAADI. Between the trimmed V and J ends, which lost 7 bases and 4 bases, there was a span of 13 bases. The chain's CDR3 is CASTSDSPYGYTF. The CDR3 coding sequence is TGCGCCAGCACTTCCGACAGTCCCTATGGCTACACCTTC.

J is TRBJ2-1 and V is TRBV24-1, with D unclear. The CDR3 spans 18 residues. V was shortened by 0 bases and J by 0 bases, with 14 bases between the two germline ends. Germline CDR1 KGHDR, CDR2 SFDVKD. The CDR3 DNA follows: TGTGCCACCAGTGATTTGCAAGTCGCGCCAGGCTCCTACAATGAGCAGTTCTTC. Encoded protein: CATSDLQVAPGSYNEQFF.

The chain carries TRBV5-8 and TRBJ2-2; D tentatively fits TRBD1 or TRBD2 (6 bases each). Germline V gives CDR1 SGHTS, CDR2 YDEGEE. The CDR3 contains 18 residues. Between the trimmed V and J ends, which lost 4 bases and 3 bases, there was a span of 22 bases. In DNA form, the CDR3 reads TGTGCCAGCAGCCCCGTTCGGGGGCTAGCAGTATACACCGGGGAGCTGTTTTTT. Residues: CASSPVRGLAVYTGELFF. The whole variable domain, remainder taken from reference TRBV5-8 and TRBJ2-2, is EAGVTQSPTHLIKTRGQQATLRCSPISGHTSVYWYQQALGLGLQFLLWYDEGEERNRGNFPPRFSGRQFPNYSSELNVNALELEDSALYLCASSPVRGLAVYTGELFFGEGSRLTVL.

This clonotype was observed a few times. The rearrangement links TRBV20-1 to TRBJ1-5; D unclear. The V gene lost 3 bases and the J gene lost 0 bases, with 18 bases spanning the gap. The length of the CDR3 is 17 residues. Per germline, CDR1 DFQATT and CDR2 SNEGSKA (reference sequence). The CDR3 DNA sequence: TGCAGTGCTAGCCCTAGTTGGACGGCTAATAGCAATCAGCCCCAGCATTTT. Its translation is CSASPSWTANSNQPQHF.

V gene TRBV24-1 combines with J gene TRBJ2-3, with unresolved D. The CDR3 spans 15 residues. CDR1 and CDR2 from the germline V gene are KGHDR and SFDVKD. Deletions cut 3 bases from V and 0 bases from J, with 9 bases between. The chain's CDR3 is CATSDLTDSTDTQYF. Written as DNA, the CDR3 is TGTGCCACCAGTGATCTAACTGACAGCACAGATACGCAGTATTTT.

This clonotype has only a few counts. The gene calls are TRBV11-1 and TRBJ2-3; D is possibly TRBD2 (5 bases). With 8 bases removed from V and 2 bases from J, the gap between germline ends came to 11 bases. The CDR3 is 13 amino acids. Germline V CDR1 and CDR2: SGHAT, FQDESV (reference sequence). CDR3: CASERTHTDTQYF. The CDR3 nucleotides are TGTGCCAGCGAGCGGACCCACACAGATACGCAGTATTTT.

This chain links TRBV29-1 with TRBJ2-1, with TRBD2 matching over 10 bases. The length of the CDR3 is 16 residues. CDR1 is SQVTM, CDR2 ANQGSEA, per germline. J was trimmed by 4 bases and V by 0 bases; bases with no gene match: 6. The DNA for the CDR3 is TGCAGCGTTGAAGAACGAGCTAGCGGGAGATACAATGAGCAGTTCTTC. Protein product: CSVEERASGRYNEQFF.

This clonotype has a handful of counts. The rearrangement joins TRBV13 to TRBJ1-6, with 8 bases lining up with TRBD1. Germline V gives CDR1 PRHDT, CDR2 FYEKMQ (reference sequence). The trim removed 7 bases at V and 4 bases at J, leaving 3 bases unmatched. CDR3 length: 14 amino acids. The CDR3 nucleotides read TGTGCCAGCACCCGACAGGGGTATAATTCACCCCTCCACTTT. It codes for CASTRQGYNSPLHF.

On this clonotype itself: The junction departs from germline at one end; a sequencing error may be responsible. The V call is TRBV30, the J call TRBJ1-5; no clear D gene. The germline gives CDR1 GTSNPN, CDR2 SVGIG (reference sequence). The CDR3 is made up of 13 amino acids. The CDR3 bases are TGTGCCTGGAGTGCCGATAGCAATCAGCCGCAGCATTTT. Encoded protein: CAWSADSNQPQHF.